The present entry profiles one T cell receptor (beta chain) with its context. This clonotype was counted between two and nine times. What antigen it recognizes has not been identified. Base qualities are not recorded, but no much larger clone differs from it by a single base. This entry belongs to a study of T cells after yellow fever vaccination (dated by TCRdb to between 2019 and 2020). Regarding the research as a whole: Libraries from fractions with low cell numbers were prepared with the SMART-Seq v4 Ultra Low Input RNA kit. To track T-cell clones before and after primary and booster YFV17D yellow fever vaccination, bulk TCR alpha and beta repertoires were sequenced longitudinally. The cohort comprised two healthy male donors, one aged 18 to 30 and one aged 30 to 40 years. Blood was collected at multiple timepoints before and after primary and secondary immunization, and bulk PBMC replicates and cell subsets were isolated. What the authors observed across the whole study: FACS-sorted repertoires could contain abundant contaminating clonotypes from the bulk population, so computational filtering was required. Because only a couple of donors were included in the study, the extent to which the findings can be generalized is limited. Compared with the primary T-cell response, the secondary T-cell response was weaker but faster, peaking on day 5 rather than day 15. Most clones expanded after primary vaccination were re-detected after the booster (approximately 96% of CD4 and more than 70% of CD8), suggesting broad memory maintenance. A small share of clonotypes was detected in both CD4 and CD8 compartments, with the overlap likely arising from convergent recombination.

The intended sense of this specimen's treatment or condition label: live attenuated yellow fever vaccine strain. PBMCs were isolated from peripheral blood using a standard Ficoll-Paque protocol. CD4 and CD8 T-cell fractions were isolated with Dynabeads CD4 and CD8 positive selection kits. TriZol was used to extract RNA from bulk PBMCs, from CD4 and CD8 fractions, and from dextramer-positive and dextramer-negative fractions. Synthesis of TCR cDNA relied on 5'RACE template switching, a step that introduced a universal primer site along with unique molecular identifiers. Priming of cDNA synthesis was performed from both the TCR alpha and TCR beta constant segments. Library amplification used two PCR steps, and the second PCR step added sample barcodes and sequencing adapters. Sequencing of libraries was done on Illumina HiSeq 2500 (2x100 bp) or NovaSeq (2x150 bp). The study's processing was this. MIGEC handled demultiplexing of reads and collapsing into UMI consensus sequences, while MiXCR performed V(D)J alignment. Clonotypes responding to the vaccine were identified with edgeR on replicate PBMC samples, with the criteria of FDR below 0.01 and a log2 fold change above 5 up to day 15. CD4 or CD8 identity was assigned to each bulk clonotype according to whether the clonotype was present at higher abundance in the sequenced CD4 repertoire or the sequenced CD8 repertoire. TCRdb handled the public reads itself, with Q25 trimming in fastp and clone calling in MiXCR, and kept productive beta chains. Under each unique CDR3 protein, matching rows form one entry showing the most common genes and DNA. TCRdb, not the original authors, processed these V and J calls. The sample table holds about 74,000 distinct CDR3 sequences, of which approximately 6.5% were seen once. The ten largest account for 30% to 40% of the sample.

Looking up the germline V gene (reference sequence) yields CDR1 DFQATT and CDR2 SNEGSKA. Cut back by 3 bases and 13 bases, the V and J ends lie 10 bases apart. From the cysteine through the phenylalanine, the CDR3 covers 10 amino acids. The kept DNA is CDR3 alone, 30 bases in frame from the first base. The V and J segments used are TRBV20-1 and TRBJ2-1; the D gene cannot be resolved reliably. This TCR derives from a man aged 18 to 29 who received the YFV17D yellow fever vaccine. Specimen: CD8+ T cells sorted from PBMCs, collected 5 days after the first yellow fever vaccination. The base sequence is TGCAGTGCTAGTCTTGCCACTCAGTTCTTC. Protein translation: CSASLATQFF.